The 17 T cell receptor beta chains listed next were all sequenced from one sample in a study of blood T cell repertoires in COVID-19. The repertoire was sequenced with immunoSEQ multiplex PCR; TCRdb's copy has only in-frame clones and lacks some. The sample consists of more than 350,000 clones, over 75% of them appearing once. Sequenced: peripheral blood. These receptors came from a woman in her 30s with COVID-19, enrolled during active disease.

The chain couples TRBV5-1 to TRBJ2-7, with 8 bases fitting TRBD1. There are 14 residues in the CDR3. Germline CDR1 is SGHRS and CDR2 is YFSETQ. Trimming cost V 2 bases and J 4 bases; bases outside gene matches: 5. CDR3 protein: CASSLDRGDYEQYF. The CDR3 DNA follows: TGCGCCAGCAGCTTAGACAGGGGTGATTACGAGCAGTACTTC.

The chain employs TRBV5-4 and TRBJ2-1; D gene ambiguous. Germline CDR1 and CDR2: SGHNT and YYREEE (reference sequence). This CDR3 is built from 14 residues. V was clipped by 1 base and J by 7 bases, with 12 bases between them. CDR3 region: CASSLRTSSNEQFF. The CDR3 nucleotides read TGTGCCAGCAGCTTGCGTACATCAAGTAATGAGCAGTTCTTC.

The gene calls are TRBV4-1 and TRBJ2-7, with TRBD1 matching over 9 bases. Germline V gene lookup returns CDR1 MGHRA and CDR2 YSYEKL. This CDR3 contains 16 residues. After removal of 4 bases from V and 5 bases from J, the junction contained 12 bases not matched to a gene. The CDR3 region is CASSRGRGQGLDEQYF. CDR3 DNA: TGCGCCAGCAGCCGGGGTAGGGGACAGGGTCTCGACGAGCAGTACTTC.

This chain joins TRBV29-1 and TRBJ2-7; the match to TRBD2 covers 13 bases. This CDR3 has 13 amino acids. Losses at the gene ends were 6 bases for V and 7 bases for J; bases not matched to a gene: 6. Germline V CDR1 and CDR2: SQVTM, ANQGSEA. For the CDR3, the DNA is TGCAGCGTCCCAGGACTAGCGGGAGCTGAGCAGTACTTC. It encodes CSVPGLAGAEQYF.

The chain links TRBV10-2 to TRBJ2-7, with D possibly matching TRBD2 (6 bases). The CDR3 sequence is 12 residues long. Germline V gene lookup returns CDR1 WSHSY and CDR2 SAAADI. V lost 8 bases, J lost 1 base, and 9 bases lay in between. CDR3 DNA: TGCGCCAGCCTGGGACTTTCCTACGAGCAGTACTTC. Translation: CASLGLSYEQYF.

This chain uses TRBV27 with TRBJ2-1, with D hard to call. Germline CDR1 MNHEY, CDR2 SMNVEV (reference sequence). CDR3 length: 13 amino acids. V was shortened by 6 bases and J by 5 bases, with 11 bases between the two germline ends. CDR3 protein: CASSPRVNNEQFF. In nucleotides, the CDR3 is TGTGCCAGCAGCCCTCGGGTGAACAATGAGCAGTTCTTC.

The chain links TRBV19 to TRBJ2-1, with 14 nucleotides matching TRBD2. Germline CDR1 is LNHDA and CDR2 is SQIVND (reference sequence). V was clipped by 4 bases and J by 8 bases; unmatched bases: 16. CDR3 length equals 19 residues. CDR3 nucleotide sequence: TGTGCCAGTAGTACCCCGACTAGCGGGAGGGCCTTTTTTATCGATGAGCAGTTCTTC. Its translation is CASSTPTSGRAFFIDEQFF.

The chain recombines TRBV6-5 with TRBJ1-1; D ambiguous. This CDR3 has 12 amino acids. V was pared by 11 bases and J by 7 bases, with 17 bases between. CDR1 and CDR2 from the germline V gene are MNHEY and SVGAGI. The CDR3 reads CAAGEAFGEAFF. CDR3 bases: TGTGCCGCCGGGGAGGCGTTTGGTGAAGCTTTCTTT.

V is TRBV7-2 and J is TRBJ2-5; the match to TRBD2 covers 10 bases. The CDR3 is made up of 15 amino acids. CDR1 is SGHTA and CDR2 is FQGNSA in the germline V gene. V shed 5 bases, J shed 1 base, and the junction held 4 bases outside the gene matches. CDR3 amino acids: CASSTRLAGQETQYF. CDR3 bases: TGTGCCAGCAGCACCCGACTAGCGGGCCAAGAGACCCAGTACTTC.

V is TRBV27 and J is TRBJ2-7, with D maybe TRBD2 (6 bases). Germline lookup yields CDR1 MNHEY and CDR2 SMNVEV (reference sequence). V lost 3 bases to trimming and J lost 7 bases, with 19 bases between them. This CDR3 comprises 15 residues. The CDR3 sequence is CASSFLADSPLEQYF. The CDR3 nucleotides read TGTGCCAGCAGTTTTTTAGCGGATAGCCCTCTTGAGCAGTACTTC.

This clone was counted only a few times. The chain uses TRBV9 and TRBJ2-2; perhaps TRBD2 as D (6 bases). This CDR3 region has 13 residues. With 4 bases removed from V and 7 bases from J, the gap between germline ends came to 11 bases. Germline-derived CDR1 and CDR2 are SGDLS and YYNGEE. Here the CDR3 reads CASSPREIGELFF. CDR3 nucleotide sequence: TGTGCCAGCAGCCCTCGGGAGATCGGGGAGCTGTTTTTT.

This clone was recorded once. The chain recombines TRBV5-1 with TRBJ2-3; D is perhaps TRBD2 (6 bases). Germline loops: CDR1 SGHRS, CDR2 YFSETQ. The CDR3 loop spans 14 amino acids. V dropped 0 bases and J dropped 6 bases, with 11 bases sitting between them. The CDR3 nucleotides read TGCGCCAGCAGCTTGGGCGGGACCCAGGATACGCAGTATTTT. It yields the protein CASSLGGTQDTQYF.

The V and J genes are TRBV7-9 and TRBJ2-1; 9 nucleotides align to TRBD2. The CDR3 length is 15 residues. Unmatched junction bases numbered 7, after V lost 5 bases and J lost 5 bases. Germline loops: CDR1 SEHNR, CDR2 FQNEAQ (reference sequence). DNA for the CDR3: TGTGCCAGCAGCCAGACTAGCGGACAAGACAATGAGCAGTTCTTC. This translates into CASSQTSGQDNEQFF. Looking up the rest from reference TRBV7-9 and TRBJ2-1 gives the full variable domain: DTGVSQNPRHKITKRGQNVTFRCDPISEHNRLYWYRQTLGQGPEFLTYFQNEAQLEKSRLLSDRFSAERPKGSFSTLEIQRTEQGDSAMYLCASSQTSGQDNEQFFGPGTRLTVL.

The chain joins TRBV19 to TRBJ2-3, with D possibly matching TRBD1 (6 bases). The CDR3 is 14 amino acids. V was trimmed by 4 bases and J by 0 bases, leaving 8 bases between them. Germline V gives CDR1 LNHDA, CDR2 SQIVND (reference sequence). CDR3 in DNA: TGTGCCAGTAGTACACAGGGAAGCACAGATACGCAGTATTTT. Protein: CASSTQGSTDTQYF.

V and J are TRBV28 and TRBJ2-7; D not certain. CDR1 MDHEN and CDR2 SYDVKM come from the germline V gene. Trimming removed 10 bases from V and 2 bases from J, with 12 bases in between. This CDR3 spans 12 amino acids. The CDR3 sequence is CATSRVTYEQYF. CDR3 DNA sequence: TGTGCCACCAGCCGCGTCACCTACGAGCAGTACTTC. Full variable domain (outside the CDR3, taken from reference TRBV28 and TRBJ2-7): DVKVTQSSRYLVKRTGEKVFLECVQDMDHENMFWYRQDPGLGLRLIYFSYDVKMKEKGDIPEGYSVSREKKERFSLILESASTNQTSMYLCATSRVTYEQYFGPGTRLTVT.

About this clone: Other nucleotide sequences in the sample specify the same CDR3. The rearrangement links TRBV7-9 to TRBJ2-3; 10 nucleotides agree with TRBD2. The CDR3 spans 16 residues. Per germline, CDR1 SEHNR and CDR2 FQNEAQ (reference sequence). The V segment lost 4 bases and the J segment 0 bases; nucleotides outside the gene matches: 4. The CDR3 is CASSSGLAASTDTQYF. CDR3 nucleotides: TGTGCCAGCAGCTCCGGACTAGCGGCTAGCACAGATACGCAGTATTTT.

This clone occurred once. CDR3 amino acids: CASRPGYSGANVLTF. CDR3 nucleotides: TGTGCCAGCAGACCAGGATACTCTGGGGCCAACGTCCTGACTTTC. This rearrangement joins TRBV27 to TRBJ2-6; the D is unclear. This CDR3 is 15 amino acids long. V lost 6 bases, J lost 0 bases, and 9 bases lay in between. Germline CDR1 is MNHEY and CDR2 is SMNVEV (reference sequence).